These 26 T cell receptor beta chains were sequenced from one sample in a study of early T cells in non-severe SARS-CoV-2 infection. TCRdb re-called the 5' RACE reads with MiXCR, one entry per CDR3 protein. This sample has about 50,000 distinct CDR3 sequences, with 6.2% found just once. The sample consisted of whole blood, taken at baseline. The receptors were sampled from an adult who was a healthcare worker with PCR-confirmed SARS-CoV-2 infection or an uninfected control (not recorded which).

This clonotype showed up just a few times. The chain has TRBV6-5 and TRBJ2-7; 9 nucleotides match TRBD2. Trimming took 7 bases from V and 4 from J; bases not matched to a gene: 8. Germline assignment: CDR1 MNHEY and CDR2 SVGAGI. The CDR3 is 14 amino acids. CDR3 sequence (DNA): TGTGCCAGCACCATGACTAGCGGACCTTACGAGCAGTACTTC. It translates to CASTMTSGPYEQYF.

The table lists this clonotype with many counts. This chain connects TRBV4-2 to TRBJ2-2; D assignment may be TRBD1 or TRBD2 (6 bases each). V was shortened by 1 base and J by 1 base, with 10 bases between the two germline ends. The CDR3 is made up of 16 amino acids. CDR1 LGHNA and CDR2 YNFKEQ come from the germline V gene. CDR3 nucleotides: TGTGCCAGCAGCCAAGTACAGGGACTGAACACCGGGGAGCTGTTTTTT. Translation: CASSQVQGLNTGELFF.

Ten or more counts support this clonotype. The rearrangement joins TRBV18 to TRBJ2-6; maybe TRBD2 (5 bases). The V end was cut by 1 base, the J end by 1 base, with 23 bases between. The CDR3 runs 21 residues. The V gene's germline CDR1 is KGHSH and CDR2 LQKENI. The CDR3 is CASSPLGFRDWPLSGANVLTF. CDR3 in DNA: TGTGCCAGCTCACCACTAGGATTCCGGGATTGGCCGCTTTCTGGGGCCAACGTCCTGACTTTC.

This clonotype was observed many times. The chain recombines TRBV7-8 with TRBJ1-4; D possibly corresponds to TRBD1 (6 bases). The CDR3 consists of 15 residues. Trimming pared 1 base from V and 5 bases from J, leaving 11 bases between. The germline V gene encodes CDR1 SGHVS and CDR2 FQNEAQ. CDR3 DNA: TGTGCCAGCAGCTTAGTCGCACAGGGAAATGAAAAACTGTTTTTT. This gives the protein CASSLVAQGNEKLFF.

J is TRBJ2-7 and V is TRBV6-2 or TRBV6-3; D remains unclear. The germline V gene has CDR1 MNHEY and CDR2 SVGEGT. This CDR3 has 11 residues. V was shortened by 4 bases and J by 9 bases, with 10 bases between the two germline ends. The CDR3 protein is CASSSAFRQYF. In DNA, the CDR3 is TGTGCCAGCAGTTCCGCTTTCCGGCAGTACTTC.

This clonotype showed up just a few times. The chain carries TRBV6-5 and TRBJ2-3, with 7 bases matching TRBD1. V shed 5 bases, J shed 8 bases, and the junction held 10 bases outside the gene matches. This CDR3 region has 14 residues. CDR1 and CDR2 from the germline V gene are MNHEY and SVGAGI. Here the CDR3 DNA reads TGTGCCAGCAGTCGACAGGGCGTAGAAGCTACGCAGTATTTT. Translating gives CASSRQGVEATQYF.

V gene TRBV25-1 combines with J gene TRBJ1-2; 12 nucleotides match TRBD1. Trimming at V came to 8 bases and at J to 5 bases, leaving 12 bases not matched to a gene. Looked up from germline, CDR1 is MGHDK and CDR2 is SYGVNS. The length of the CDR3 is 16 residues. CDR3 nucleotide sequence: TGTGCCAGCGCGGGGACAGGGGGCCGCCTGGAATATGGCTACACCTTC. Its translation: CASAGTGGRLEYGYTF.

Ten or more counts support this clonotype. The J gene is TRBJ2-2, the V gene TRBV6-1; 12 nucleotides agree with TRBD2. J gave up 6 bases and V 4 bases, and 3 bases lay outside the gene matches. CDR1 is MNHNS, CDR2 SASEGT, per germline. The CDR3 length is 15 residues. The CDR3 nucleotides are TGTGCCAGCAGTGTGACTAGCGGGAGTCCCGGGGAGCTGTTTTTT. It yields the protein CASSVTSGSPGELFF.

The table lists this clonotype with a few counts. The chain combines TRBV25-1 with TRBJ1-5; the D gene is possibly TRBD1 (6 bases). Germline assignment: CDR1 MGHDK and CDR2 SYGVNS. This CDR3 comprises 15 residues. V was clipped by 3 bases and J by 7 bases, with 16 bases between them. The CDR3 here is CASSDTGTGGQPQHF. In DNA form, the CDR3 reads TGTGCCAGCAGTGACACAGGGACCGGGGGACAGCCCCAGCATTTT.

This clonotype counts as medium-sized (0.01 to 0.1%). The chain's CDR3 is CASSPPTRVGENIQYF. The CDR3 coding sequence is TGTGCCAGCAGCCCGCCGACCAGGGTGGGCGAAAACATTCAGTACTTC. The rearrangement uses TRBV28 and TRBJ2-4; the D gene is possibly TRBD1 (5 bases). The CDR3 runs 16 residues. The germline V and J ends were trimmed by 6 bases and 5 bases, with 20 bases remaining between them. Germline loops: CDR1 MDHEN, CDR2 SYDVKM.

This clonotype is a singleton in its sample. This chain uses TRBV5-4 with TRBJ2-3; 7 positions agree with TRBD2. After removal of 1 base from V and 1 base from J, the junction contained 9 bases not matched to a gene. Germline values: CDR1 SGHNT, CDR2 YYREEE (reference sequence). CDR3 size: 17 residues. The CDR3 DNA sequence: TGTGCCAGCAGCTTGTCGCCTAGCGGAGTAGGCACAGATACGCAGTATTTT. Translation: CASSLSPSGVGTDTQYF.

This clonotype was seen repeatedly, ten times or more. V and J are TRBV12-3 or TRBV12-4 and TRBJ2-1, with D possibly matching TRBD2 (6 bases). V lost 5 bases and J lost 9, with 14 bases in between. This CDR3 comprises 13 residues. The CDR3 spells CASSRDSVAEQFF. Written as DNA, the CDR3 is TGTGCCAGCAGTCGGGACTCAGTAGCTGAGCAGTTCTTC.

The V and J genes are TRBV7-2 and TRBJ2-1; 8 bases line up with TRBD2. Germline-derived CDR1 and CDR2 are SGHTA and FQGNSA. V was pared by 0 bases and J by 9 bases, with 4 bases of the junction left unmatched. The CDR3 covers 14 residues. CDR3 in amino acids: CASSLAGTRSEQFF. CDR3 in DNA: TGTGCCAGCAGCTTAGCCGGGACTAGAAGTGAGCAGTTCTTC.

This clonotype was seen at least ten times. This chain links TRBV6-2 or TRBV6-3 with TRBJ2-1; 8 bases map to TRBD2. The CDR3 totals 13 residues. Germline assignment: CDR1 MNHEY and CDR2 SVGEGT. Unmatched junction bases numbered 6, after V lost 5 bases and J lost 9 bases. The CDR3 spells CASSPVRGGEQFF. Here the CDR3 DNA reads TGTGCCAGCAGTCCGGTACGGGGGGGTGAGCAGTTCTTC.

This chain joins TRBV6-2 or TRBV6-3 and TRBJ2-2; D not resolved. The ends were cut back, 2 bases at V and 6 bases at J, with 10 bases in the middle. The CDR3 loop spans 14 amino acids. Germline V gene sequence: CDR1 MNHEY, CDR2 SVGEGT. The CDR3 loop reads CASSYPNSAGELFF. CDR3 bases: TGTGCCAGCAGTTACCCTAATTCAGCCGGGGAGCTGTTTTTT.

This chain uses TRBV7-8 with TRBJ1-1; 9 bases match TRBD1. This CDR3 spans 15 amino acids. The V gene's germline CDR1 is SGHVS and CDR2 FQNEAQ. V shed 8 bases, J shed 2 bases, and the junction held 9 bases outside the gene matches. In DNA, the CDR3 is TGTGCCAGCTGCGGGACAGGGATCGACAACACTGAAGCTTTCTTT. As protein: CASCGTGIDNTEAFF. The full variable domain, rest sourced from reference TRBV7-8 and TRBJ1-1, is GAGVSQSPRYKVAKRGQDVALRCDPISGHVSLFWYQQALGQGPEFLTYFQNEAQLDKSGLPSDRFFAERPEGSVSTLKIQRTQQEDSAVYLCASCGTGIDNTEAFFGQGTRLTVV.

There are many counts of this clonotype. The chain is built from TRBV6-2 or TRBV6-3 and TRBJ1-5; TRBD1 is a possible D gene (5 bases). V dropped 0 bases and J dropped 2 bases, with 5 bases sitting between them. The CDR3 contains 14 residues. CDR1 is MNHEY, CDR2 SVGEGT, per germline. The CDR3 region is CASSYSGGNQPQHF. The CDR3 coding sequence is TGTGCCAGCAGTTACTCAGGGGGCAATCAGCCCCAGCATTTT.

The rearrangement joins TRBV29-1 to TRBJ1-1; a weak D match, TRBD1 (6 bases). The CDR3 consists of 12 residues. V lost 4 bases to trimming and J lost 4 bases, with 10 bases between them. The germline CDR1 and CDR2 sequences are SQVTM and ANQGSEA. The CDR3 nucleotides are TGCAGCGTTGGTCAGGGGCCCACTGAAGCTTTCTTT. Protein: CSVGQGPTEAFF.

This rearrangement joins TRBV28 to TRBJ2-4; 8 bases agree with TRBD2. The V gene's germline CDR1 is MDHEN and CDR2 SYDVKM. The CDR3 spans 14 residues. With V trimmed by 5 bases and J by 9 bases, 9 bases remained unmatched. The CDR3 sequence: CASSPQTSGGIQYF. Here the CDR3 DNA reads TGTGCCAGCAGTCCACAAACTAGCGGAGGCATTCAGTACTTC.

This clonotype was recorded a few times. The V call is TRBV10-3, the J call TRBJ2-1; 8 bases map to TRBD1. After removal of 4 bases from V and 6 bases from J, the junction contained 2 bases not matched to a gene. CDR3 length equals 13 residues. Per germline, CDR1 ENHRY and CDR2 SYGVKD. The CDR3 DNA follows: TGTGCCATCAGTGTAGGGACAGGCAATGAGCAGTTCTTC. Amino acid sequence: CAISVGTGNEQFF.

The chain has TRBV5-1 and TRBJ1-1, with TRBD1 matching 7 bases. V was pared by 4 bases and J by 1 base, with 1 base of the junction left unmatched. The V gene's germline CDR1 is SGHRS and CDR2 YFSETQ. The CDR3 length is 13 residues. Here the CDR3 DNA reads TGCGCCAGCAGCCGACAGGGGAACACTGAAGCTTTCTTT. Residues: CASSRQGNTEAFF. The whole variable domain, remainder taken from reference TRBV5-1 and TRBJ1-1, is KAGVTQTPRYLIKTRGQQVTLSCSPISGHRSVSWYQQTPGQGLQFLFEYFSETQRNKGNFPGRFSGRQFSNSRSEMNVSTLELGDSALYLCASSRQGNTEAFFGQGTRLTVV.

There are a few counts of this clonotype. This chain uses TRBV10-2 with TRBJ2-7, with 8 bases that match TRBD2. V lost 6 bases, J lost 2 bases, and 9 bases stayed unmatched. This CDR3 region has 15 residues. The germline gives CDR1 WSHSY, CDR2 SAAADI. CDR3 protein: CASRPPTSATYEQYF. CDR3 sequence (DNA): TGCGCCAGCAGACCTCCGACTAGCGCAACCTACGAGCAGTACTTC.

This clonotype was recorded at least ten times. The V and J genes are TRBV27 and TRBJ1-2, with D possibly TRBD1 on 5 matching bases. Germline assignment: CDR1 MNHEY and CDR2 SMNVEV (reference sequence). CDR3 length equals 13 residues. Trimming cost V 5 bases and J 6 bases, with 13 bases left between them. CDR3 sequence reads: CASSPGLRNGYTF. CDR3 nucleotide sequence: TGTGCCAGCAGTCCGGGACTGCGGAATGGCTACACCTTC.

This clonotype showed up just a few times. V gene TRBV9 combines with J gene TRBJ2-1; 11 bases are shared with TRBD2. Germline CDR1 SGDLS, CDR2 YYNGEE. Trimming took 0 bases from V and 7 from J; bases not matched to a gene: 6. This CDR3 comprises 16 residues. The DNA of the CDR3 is TGTGCCAGCAGCGTAGAGGTGGTAGCGGGAGGGAATGAGCAGTTCTTC. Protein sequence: CASSVEVVAGGNEQFF.

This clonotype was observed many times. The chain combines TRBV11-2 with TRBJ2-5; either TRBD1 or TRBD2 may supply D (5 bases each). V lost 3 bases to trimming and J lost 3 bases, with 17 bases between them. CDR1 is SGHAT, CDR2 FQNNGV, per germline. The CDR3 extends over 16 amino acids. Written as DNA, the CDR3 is TGTGCCAGCAGCTTGGGCCGAGGGCGGACAAAAGAGACCCAGTACTTC. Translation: CASSLGRGRTKETQYF.

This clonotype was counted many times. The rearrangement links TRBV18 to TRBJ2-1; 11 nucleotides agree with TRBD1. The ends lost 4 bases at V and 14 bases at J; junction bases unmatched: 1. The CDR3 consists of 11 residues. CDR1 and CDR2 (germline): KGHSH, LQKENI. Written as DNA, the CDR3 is TGTGCCAGCTCACTGGGACAGGGGGAGTTCTTC. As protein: CASSLGQGEFF.